This note documents a single T cell receptor (beta chain) sequence. One end of the junction varies from germline; a read error may be responsible. The sample originates from a study of Ad26.COV2.S vaccination and SARS-CoV-2 variants. Overall study: A COV1001 Ad26.COV2.S trial-arm participant provided the sample.

Germline CDR1 reads SSHAT; CDR2 reads FNYEAQ (reference sequence). The CDR3 is 14 residues long. As for treatment: around 19 received Ad26.COV2.S at low or high dose, single or two shots; 5 received placebo; per-sample allocation not given. Vaccine and placebo recipients were sampled on day 63 after the first injection. Recruitment in Boston yielded a donor of adult age, 18-55 years. Some clones are missing from TCRdb's copy, which holds only in-frame ones; the method was immunoSEQ multiplex PCR. The data contain more than 300,000 clones, around 83% of them singletons. The TCR was taken from a person between 18 and 65 years old who received the Ad26.COV2.S COVID-19 vaccine or a placebo. The starting material was peripheral blood, obtained in a trial of Ad26.COV2.S vaccine versus placebo. The V and J genes are TRBV7-7 and TRBJ2-3; maybe TRBD2 (6 bases). The CDR3 DNA follows: TGTGCTAGCAGCTTCTCGGGGGGCACAGATACGCAGTATTTT. Translation: CASSFSGGTDTQYF. The complete variable domain, with remaining parts taken from reference TRBV7-7 and TRBJ2-3, reads GAGVSQSPRYKVTKRGQDVTLRCDPISSHATLYWYQQALGQGPEFLTYFNYEAQPDKSGLPSDRFSAERPEGSISTLTIQRTEQRDSAMYRCASSFSGGTDTQYFGPGTRLTVL.